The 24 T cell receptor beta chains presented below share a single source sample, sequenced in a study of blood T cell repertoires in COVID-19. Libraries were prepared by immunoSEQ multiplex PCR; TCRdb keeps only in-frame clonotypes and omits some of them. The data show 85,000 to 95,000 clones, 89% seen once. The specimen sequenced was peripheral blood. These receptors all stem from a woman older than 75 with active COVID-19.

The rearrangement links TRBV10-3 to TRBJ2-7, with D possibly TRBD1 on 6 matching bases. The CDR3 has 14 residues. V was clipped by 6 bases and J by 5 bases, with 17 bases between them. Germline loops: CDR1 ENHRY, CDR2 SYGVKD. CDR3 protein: CAIREFTGMDEQYF. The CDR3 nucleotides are TGTGCCATCAGGGAATTTACAGGGATGGACGAGCAGTACTTC.

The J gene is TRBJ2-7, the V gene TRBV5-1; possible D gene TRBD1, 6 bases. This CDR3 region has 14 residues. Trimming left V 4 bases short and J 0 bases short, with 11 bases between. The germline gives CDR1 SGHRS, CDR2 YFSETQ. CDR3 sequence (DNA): TGCGCCAGCAGCCCTCGACAGGACTCCTACGAGCAGTACTTC. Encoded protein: CASSPRQDSYEQYF. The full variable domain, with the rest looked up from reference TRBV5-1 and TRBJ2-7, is KAGVTQTPRYLIKTRGQQVTLSCSPISGHRSVSWYQQTPGQGLQFLFEYFSETQRNKGNFPGRFSGRQFSNSRSEMNVSTLELGDSALYLCASSPRQDSYEQYFGPGTRLTVT.

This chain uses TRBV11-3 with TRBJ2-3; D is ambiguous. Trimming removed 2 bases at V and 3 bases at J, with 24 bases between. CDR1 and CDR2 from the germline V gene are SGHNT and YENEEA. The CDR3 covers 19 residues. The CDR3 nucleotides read TGTGCCAGCAGCTTATTTATTCGCGAGAGCAAAGTCCCTACAGATACGCAGTATTTT. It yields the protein CASSLFIRESKVPTDTQYF.

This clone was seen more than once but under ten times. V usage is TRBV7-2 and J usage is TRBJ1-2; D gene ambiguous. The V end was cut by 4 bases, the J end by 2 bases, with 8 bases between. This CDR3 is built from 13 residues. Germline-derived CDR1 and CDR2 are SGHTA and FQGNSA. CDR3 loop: CASSSDGNYGYTF. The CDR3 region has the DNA TGTGCCAGCAGCTCCGACGGGAACTATGGCTACACCTTC.

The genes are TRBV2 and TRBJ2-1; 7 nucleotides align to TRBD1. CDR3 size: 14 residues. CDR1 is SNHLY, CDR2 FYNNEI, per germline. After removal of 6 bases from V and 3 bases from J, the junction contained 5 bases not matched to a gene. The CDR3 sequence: CASRYRDSYNEQFF. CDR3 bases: TGTGCCAGCAGATACCGGGACAGCTACAATGAGCAGTTCTTC. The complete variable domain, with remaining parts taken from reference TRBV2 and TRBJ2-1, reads EPEVTQTPSHQVTQMGQEVILRCVPISNHLYFYWYRQILGQKVEFLVSFYNNEISEKSEIFDDQFSVERPDGSNFTLKIRSTKLEDSAMYFCASRYRDSYNEQFFGPGTRLTVL.

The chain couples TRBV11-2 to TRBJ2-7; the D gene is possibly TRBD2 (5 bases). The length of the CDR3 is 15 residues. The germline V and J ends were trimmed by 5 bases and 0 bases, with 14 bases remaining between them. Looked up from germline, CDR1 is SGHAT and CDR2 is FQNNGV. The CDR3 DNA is TGTGCCAGCAGCCTAGCTAGTGGGAGCTCCTACGAGCAGTACTTC. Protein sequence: CASSLASGSSYEQYF. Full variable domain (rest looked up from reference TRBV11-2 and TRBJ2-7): EAGVAQSPRYKIIEKRQSVAFWCNPISGHATLYWYQQILGQGPKLLIQFQNNGVVDDSQLPKDRFSAERLKGVDSTLKIQPAKLEDSAVYLCASSLASGSSYEQYFGPGTRLTVT.

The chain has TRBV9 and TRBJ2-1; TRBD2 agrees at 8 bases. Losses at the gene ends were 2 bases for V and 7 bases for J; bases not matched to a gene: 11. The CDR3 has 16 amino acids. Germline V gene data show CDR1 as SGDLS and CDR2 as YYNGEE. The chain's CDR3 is CASSVAPTGGANEQFF. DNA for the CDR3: TGTGCCAGCAGCGTGGCCCCCACGGGAGGGGCTAATGAGCAGTTCTTC.

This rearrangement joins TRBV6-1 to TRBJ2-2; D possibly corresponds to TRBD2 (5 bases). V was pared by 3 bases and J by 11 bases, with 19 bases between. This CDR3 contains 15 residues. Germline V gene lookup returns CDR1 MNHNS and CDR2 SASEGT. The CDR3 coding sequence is TGTGCCAGCAGTGATACTGGACTTCCCGTCGTCGAGCTGTTTTTT. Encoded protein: CASSDTGLPVVELFF.

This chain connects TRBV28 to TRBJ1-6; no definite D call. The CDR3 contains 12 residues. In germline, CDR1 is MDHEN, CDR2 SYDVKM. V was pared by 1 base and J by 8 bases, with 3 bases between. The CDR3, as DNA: TGTGCCAGCAGTTTATTATATTCACCCCTCCACTTT. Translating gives CASSLLYSPLHF.

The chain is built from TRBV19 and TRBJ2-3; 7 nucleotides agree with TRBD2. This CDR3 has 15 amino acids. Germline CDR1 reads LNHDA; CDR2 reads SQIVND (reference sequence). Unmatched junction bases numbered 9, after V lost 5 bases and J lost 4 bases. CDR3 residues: CASSPLAGVSDTQYF. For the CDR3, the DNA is TGTGCCAGTAGTCCACTGGCGGGAGTGTCAGATACGCAGTATTTT.

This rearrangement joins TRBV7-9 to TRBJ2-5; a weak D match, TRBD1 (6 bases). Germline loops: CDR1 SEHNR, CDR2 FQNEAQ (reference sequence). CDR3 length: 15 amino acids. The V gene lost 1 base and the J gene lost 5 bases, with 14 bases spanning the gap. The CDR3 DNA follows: TGTGCCAGCAGCTTAGATGGACAGCCAGGGGAGACCCAGTACTTC. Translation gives CASSLDGQPGETQYF.

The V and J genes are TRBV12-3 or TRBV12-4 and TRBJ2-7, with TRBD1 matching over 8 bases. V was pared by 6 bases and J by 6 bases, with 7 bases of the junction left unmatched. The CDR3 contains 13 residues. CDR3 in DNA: TGTGCCAGCAGATTAATGACAGGGGCCGAGCAGTACTTC. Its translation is CASRLMTGAEQYF.

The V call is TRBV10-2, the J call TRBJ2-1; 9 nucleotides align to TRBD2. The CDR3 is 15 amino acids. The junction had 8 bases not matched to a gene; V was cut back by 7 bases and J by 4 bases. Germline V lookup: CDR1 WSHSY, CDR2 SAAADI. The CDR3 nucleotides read TGCGCCAGCATAGACACTAGCGGGTCTTACAATGAGCAGTTCTTC. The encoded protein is CASIDTSGSYNEQFF.

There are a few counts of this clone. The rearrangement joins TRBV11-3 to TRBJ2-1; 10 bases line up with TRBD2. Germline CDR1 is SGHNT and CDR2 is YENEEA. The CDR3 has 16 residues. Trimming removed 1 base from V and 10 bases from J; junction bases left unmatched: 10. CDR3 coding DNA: TGTGCCAGCAGCTTAGGAACTAGCGGGGCCCCCCGGGAGCAGTTCTTC. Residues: CASSLGTSGAPREQFF.

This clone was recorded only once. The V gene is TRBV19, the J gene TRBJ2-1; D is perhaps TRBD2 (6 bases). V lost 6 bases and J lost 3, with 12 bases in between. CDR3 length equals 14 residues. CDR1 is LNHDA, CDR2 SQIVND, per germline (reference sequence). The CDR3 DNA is TGTGCCAGTAGCCGCGGGGACTTCTACAATGAGCAGTTCTTC. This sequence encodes CASSRGDFYNEQFF.

The CDR3 protein is CASRAGNNEQFF. The CDR3 coding sequence is TGTGCCAGCAGGGCAGGGAACAATGAGCAGTTCTTC. The genes are TRBV5-4 and TRBJ2-1, with D maybe TRBD1 (5 bases). Germline lookup yields CDR1 SGHNT and CDR2 YYREEE (reference sequence). V dropped 5 bases and J dropped 5 bases, with 8 bases sitting between them. This CDR3 spans 12 amino acids.

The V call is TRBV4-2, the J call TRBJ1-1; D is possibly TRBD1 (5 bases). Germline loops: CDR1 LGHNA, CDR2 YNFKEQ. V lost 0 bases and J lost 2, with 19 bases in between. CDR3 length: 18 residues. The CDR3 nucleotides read TGTGCCAGCAGCCAAGATTTCGGCAGGGTCATTTCTAACACTGAAGCTTTCTTT. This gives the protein CASSQDFGRVISNTEAFF.

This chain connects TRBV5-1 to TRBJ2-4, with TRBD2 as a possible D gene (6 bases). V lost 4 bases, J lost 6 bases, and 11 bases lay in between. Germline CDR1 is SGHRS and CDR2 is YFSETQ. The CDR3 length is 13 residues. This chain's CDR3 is CASSPPGGNIQYF. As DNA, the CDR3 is TGCGCCAGCAGCCCGCCCGGGGGAAACATTCAGTACTTC.

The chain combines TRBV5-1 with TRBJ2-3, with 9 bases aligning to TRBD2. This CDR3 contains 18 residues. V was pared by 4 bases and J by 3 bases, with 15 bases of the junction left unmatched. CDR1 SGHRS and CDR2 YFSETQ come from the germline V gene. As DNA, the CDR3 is TGCGCCAGCAGCCTTGGGACTCCCGGGACTAGCAGGACAGATACGCAGTATTTT. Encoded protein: CASSLGTPGTSRTDTQYF. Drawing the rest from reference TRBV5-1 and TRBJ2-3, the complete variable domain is KAGVTQTPRYLIKTRGQQVTLSCSPISGHRSVSWYQQTPGQGLQFLFEYFSETQRNKGNFPGRFSGRQFSNSRSEMNVSTLELGDSALYLCASSLGTPGTSRTDTQYFGPGTRLTVL.

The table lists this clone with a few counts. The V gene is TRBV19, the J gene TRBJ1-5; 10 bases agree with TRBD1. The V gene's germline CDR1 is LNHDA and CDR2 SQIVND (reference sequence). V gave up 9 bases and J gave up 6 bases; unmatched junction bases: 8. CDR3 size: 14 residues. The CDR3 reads CASEPGQGIQPQHF. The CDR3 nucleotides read TGTGCCAGCGAACCGGGACAGGGGATTCAGCCCCAGCATTTT.

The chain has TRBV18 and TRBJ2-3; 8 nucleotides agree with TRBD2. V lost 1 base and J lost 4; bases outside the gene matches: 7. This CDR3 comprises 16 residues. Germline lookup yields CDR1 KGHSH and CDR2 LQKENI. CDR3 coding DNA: TGTGCCAGCTCACCACTGGACGGGAGGGGTCCAGATACGCAGTATTTT. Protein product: CASSPLDGRGPDTQYF.

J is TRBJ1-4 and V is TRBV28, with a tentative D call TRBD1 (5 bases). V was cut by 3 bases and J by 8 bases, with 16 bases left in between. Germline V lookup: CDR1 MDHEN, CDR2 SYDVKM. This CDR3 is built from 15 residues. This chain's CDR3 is CASSFSPGREEKLFF. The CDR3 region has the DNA TGTGCCAGCAGTTTTTCCCCAGGGAGGGAAGAAAAACTGTTTTTT.

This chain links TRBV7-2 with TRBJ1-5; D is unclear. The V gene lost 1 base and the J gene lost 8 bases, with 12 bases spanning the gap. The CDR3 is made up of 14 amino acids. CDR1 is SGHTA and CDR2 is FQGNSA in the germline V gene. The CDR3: CASSLDRVHEPQHF. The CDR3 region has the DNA TGTGCCAGCAGCTTAGACCGGGTCCACGAGCCCCAGCATTTT.

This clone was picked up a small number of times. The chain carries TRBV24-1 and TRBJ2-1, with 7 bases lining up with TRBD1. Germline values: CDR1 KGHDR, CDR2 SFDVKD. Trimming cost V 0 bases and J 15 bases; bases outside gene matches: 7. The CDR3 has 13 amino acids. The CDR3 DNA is TGTGCCACCAGTGATTTGCAAGGACAGGCCCGGTTCTTC. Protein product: CATSDLQGQARFF.